The 21 T cell receptor beta chains presented below share a single source sample, sequenced in a study of T cells in Graves' hyperthyroidism and ophthalmopathy. What was amplified from RNA transcripts were TCR beta CDR3 regions. RT-PCR in the first round (using the HTBI primer set) targeted the TCR CDR3. TCRdb processed the multiplex PCR reads anew with MiXCR; each CDR3 protein has one entry. Found here are some 440,000 distinct CDR3 sequences, roughly 14% of them singletons; the top ten hold over 12%. Sequenced material: blood. The receptors were sampled from a woman aged 18-29 years with Graves' hyperthyroidism.

The table lists this clonotype with many counts. The junction departs from germline at one end; a sequencing error may be responsible. This chain links TRBV7-7 with TRBJ2-5; D perhaps matches TRBD2 (5 bases). The CDR3 is made up of 12 amino acids. From germline, CDR1 is SSHAT and CDR2 FNYEAQ (reference sequence). The chain's CDR3 is CASSSTSGTQYF. CDR3 DNA: TGTGCTAGCAGCTCCACCTCGGGAACCCAGTACTTC.

The chain couples TRBV2 to TRBJ2-1; 11 bases are a match to TRBD2. J was trimmed by 15 bases and V by 6 bases; bases with no gene match: 13. Per the germline V gene, CDR1 is SNHLY and CDR2 is FYNNEI. This CDR3 is 14 amino acids long. CDR3 DNA sequence: TGTGCCAGCAGCGATAACAAACTAGCGGGAGAAATGTTCTTC. It specifies CASSDNKLAGEMFF.

This clonotype was detected only a few times. This chain joins TRBV20-1 and TRBJ1-5; no definite D call. The length of the CDR3 is 12 residues. V lost 5 bases and J 4 bases, leaving 9 bases between the germline ends. CDR1 DFQATT and CDR2 SNEGSKA come from the germline V gene (reference sequence). The CDR3 region has the DNA TGCAGTGCTCAGAGACCGAATCAGCCCCAGCATTTT. The encoded protein is CSAQRPNQPQHF.

The J gene is TRBJ1-2, the V gene TRBV7-2; 8 bases are shared with TRBD1. CDR3 size: 14 residues. The germline CDR1 and CDR2 sequences are SGHTA and FQGNSA. The J segment lost 13 bases and the V segment lost 2 bases, leaving 12 bases of the junction unmatched. The CDR3 is CASSLMGGQGTPTF. In nucleotides, the CDR3 is TGTGCCAGCAGCTTAATGGGAGGACAGGGTACCCCCACCTTC.

Concerning this clonotype itself: The CDR3 end shows no conserved phenylalanine or tryptophan, and so a read error is likely. The chain carries TRBV5-5 and TRBJ2-7; D unclear. The CDR3 totals 12 residues. Germline loops: CDR1 SGHKS, CDR2 YYEKEE (reference sequence). Trimming shortened V by 3 bases and J by 3 bases, and 7 bases separated the two germline ends. The CDR3 reads CASSSQGYEQYS. The CDR3 DNA reads as TGTGCCAGCAGCTCTCAAGGCTACGAGCAGTACTCC.

The V gene is TRBV7-2, the J gene TRBJ1-5; 10 nucleotides match TRBD1. The CDR3 runs 15 residues. From germline, CDR1 is SGHTA and CDR2 FQGNSA. V lost 5 bases, J lost 1 base, and 2 bases stayed unmatched. The DNA of the CDR3 is TGTGCCAGCAGCAAGGACAGGGGGAGCAATCAGCCCCAGCATTTT. Translated, it gives CASSKDRGSNQPQHF.

This chain connects TRBV7-9 to TRBJ2-7; 10 bases are a match to TRBD1. The CDR3 spans 16 residues. J gave up 2 bases and V 5 bases, and 9 bases lay outside the gene matches. Germline V gives CDR1 SEHNR, CDR2 FQNEAQ (reference sequence). The CDR3, as DNA: TGTGCCAGCAGCCCGCGGAGGGGACAGGGGCCCTACGAGCAGTACTTC. Translated, it gives CASSPRRGQGPYEQYF.

Many counts were recorded for this clonotype. This sequence joins TRBV5-1 and TRBJ2-1; tentatively, D is TRBD1 (6 bases). Trimming stripped 0 bases from V and 5 bases from J, with 15 bases between. The CDR3 spans 16 residues. CDR1 SGHRS and CDR2 YFSETQ come from the germline V gene. CDR3 region: CASSLVLSGADNEQFF. The CDR3 DNA reads as TGCGCCAGCAGCTTGGTCCTTTCAGGGGCGGACAATGAGCAGTTCTTC.

The V and J genes are TRBV2 and TRBJ2-1, with D unclear. Germline V gene sequence: CDR1 SNHLY, CDR2 FYNNEI. This CDR3 region has 15 residues. Deletions cut 6 bases from V and 0 bases from J, with 12 bases between. CDR3 region: CASRVTASSYNEQFF. DNA for the CDR3: TGTGCCAGCAGAGTTACAGCTAGCTCCTACAATGAGCAGTTCTTC.

This clonotype was counted ten times or more. Here the CDR3 DNA reads TGTGCCAGCAGGGTTACCACTGAAGCTTTCTTT. Translation gives CASRVTTEAFF. The genes are TRBV11-2 and TRBJ1-1, with D unresolved. The V and J ends lost 6 bases and 4 bases respectively, with 6 bases between them. The CDR3 has 11 residues. The germline gives CDR1 SGHAT, CDR2 FQNNGV.

This clonotype was picked up many times. DNA for the CDR3: TGTGCCAGCAGCTTAGCGGGTCAGCTCTATGGCTACACCTTC. It encodes CASSLAGQLYGYTF. The chain joins TRBV7-2 to TRBJ1-2; D is uncertain. V lost 0 bases and J 4 bases, leaving 9 bases between the germline ends. The CDR3 length is 14 residues. Germline CDR1 reads SGHTA; CDR2 reads FQGNSA.

The chain recombines TRBV14 with TRBJ2-5; tentatively, D is TRBD1 (6 bases). CDR3 length: 18 amino acids. V was cut by 4 bases and J by 4 bases, with 25 bases left in between. Looked up from germline, CDR1 is SGHDN and CDR2 is FVKESK. CDR3 nucleotide sequence: TGTGCCAGCAGCCTACGCGAAGGGGGAGCCGGACTGCGAGAGACCCAGTACTTC. Translated, it gives CASSLREGGAGLRETQYF.

The chain combines TRBV15 with TRBJ1-6; D gene ambiguous. The CDR3 totals 11 residues. Trimming cost V 0 bases and J 9 bases, with 0 bases left between them. Germline V gives CDR1 LNHNV, CDR2 YYDKDF (reference sequence). The CDR3 DNA follows: TGTGCCACCAGCAGAGATTCACCCCTCCACTTT. Amino acid sequence: CATSRDSPLHF.

This clonotype was observed a handful of times. The chain carries TRBV19 and TRBJ2-7; 7 positions agree with TRBD2. The CDR3 runs 14 residues. Germline values: CDR1 LNHDA, CDR2 SQIVND (reference sequence). Losses at the gene ends were 8 bases for V and 0 bases for J; bases not matched to a gene: 7. CDR3 bases: TGTGCCAGTGCTTTGGGCGGGAGCTCCTACGAGCAGTACTTC. Translated: CASALGGSSYEQYF.

This clonotype has a count of ten or more. The chain recombines TRBV13 with TRBJ2-5; perhaps TRBD1 as D (5 bases). The germline V gene encodes CDR1 PRHDT and CDR2 FYEKMQ (reference sequence). Trimming took 0 bases from V and 6 from J, leaving 8 bases between them. This CDR3 has 13 amino acids. In DNA, the CDR3 is TGTGCCAGCAGCTTAGGCCCAGGGAAGACCCAGTACTTC. It specifies CASSLGPGKTQYF.

In this sample, this clonotype turned up many times. The chain has TRBV7-2 and TRBJ1-1; D ambiguous. Deletions cut 5 bases from V and 3 bases from J, with 13 bases between. The length of the CDR3 is 14 residues. Germline loops: CDR1 SGHTA, CDR2 FQGNSA. In DNA, the CDR3 is TGTGCCAGCAGCCCCACCCAGGTGTACACTGAAGCTTTCTTT. Its translation: CASSPTQVYTEAFF.

This clonotype showed up just a few times. V is TRBV29-1 and J is TRBJ2-3, with 15 bases matching TRBD2. The V gene's germline CDR1 is SQVTM and CDR2 ANQGSEA. The CDR3 is 17 amino acids. Unmatched junction bases numbered 4, after V lost 2 bases and J lost 1 base. CDR3 amino acids: CSVERTSGRGGTDTQYF. CDR3 coding DNA: TGCAGCGTTGAAAGGACTAGCGGGAGGGGCGGCACAGATACGCAGTATTTT.

This clonotype was seen only a few times. The chain couples TRBV6-2 or TRBV6-3 to TRBJ2-3, with 10 bases lining up with TRBD2. Germline V gene lookup returns CDR1 MNHEY and CDR2 SVGEGT. The CDR3 runs to 17 residues. J gave up 2 bases and V 5 bases, and 10 bases lay outside the gene matches. The CDR3 DNA is TGTGCCAGCAGTCCTGGGGGAGCGGGGGGGCCCACAGATACGCAGTATTTT. Translation gives CASSPGGAGGPTDTQYF.

A few counts support this clonotype. The chain recombines TRBV27 with TRBJ1-5; a weak D match, TRBD1 (5 bases). CDR1 is MNHEY and CDR2 is SMNVEV in the germline V gene (reference sequence). The CDR3 totals 15 residues. The V end was cut by 2 bases, the J end by 7 bases, with 15 bases between. The CDR3 DNA sequence: TGTGCCAGCAGTTTAAGGGGTCCCGGTCTCCAGCCCCAGCATTTT. It encodes CASSLRGPGLQPQHF.

This clonotype was detected a few times. The V gene is TRBV25-1, the J gene TRBJ1-1; a possible D gene is TRBD1 (6 bases). The CDR3 contains 21 residues. The germline CDR1 and CDR2 sequences are MGHDK and SYGVNS. Trimming removed 1 base from V and 1 base from J, with 28 bases in between. CDR3 sequence (DNA): TGTGCCAGCAGTGAATTTGAACGGACAGCGAAAGATAAAGTTTGGAACACTGAAGCTTTCTTT. Its translation: CASSEFERTAKDKVWNTEAFF.

The CDR3, as DNA: TGTGCCAGCAGCTCCCTCACCAAAGGACAGAAGGGTGATGGGGCCAACGTCCTGACTTTC. Translation gives CASSSLTKGQKGDGANVLTF. The chain uses TRBV7-8 and TRBJ2-6, with D possibly matching TRBD1 (6 bases). V gave up 4 bases and J gave up 3 bases, with 25 bases separating them. CDR3 size: 20 residues. Germline values: CDR1 SGHVS, CDR2 FQNEAQ.